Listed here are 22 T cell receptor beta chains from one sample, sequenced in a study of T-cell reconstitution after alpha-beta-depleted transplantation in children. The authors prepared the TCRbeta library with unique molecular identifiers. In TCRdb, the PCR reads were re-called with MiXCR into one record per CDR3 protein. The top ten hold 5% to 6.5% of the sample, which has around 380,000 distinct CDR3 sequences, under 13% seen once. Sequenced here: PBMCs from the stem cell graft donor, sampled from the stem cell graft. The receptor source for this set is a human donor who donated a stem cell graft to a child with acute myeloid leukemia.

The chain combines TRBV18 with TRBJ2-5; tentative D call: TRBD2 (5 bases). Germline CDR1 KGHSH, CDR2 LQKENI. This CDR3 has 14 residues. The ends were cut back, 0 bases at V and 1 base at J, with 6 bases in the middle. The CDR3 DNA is TGTGCCAGCTCACCACCTAGCGTCCAAGAGACCCAGTACTTC. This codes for CASSPPSVQETQYF.

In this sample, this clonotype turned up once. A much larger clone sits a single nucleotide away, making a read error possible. The CDR3 bases are TGCGCCAGCAGCTTTGTACGAAATGAGCAGTTCTTC. Protein product: CASSFVRNEQFF. The chain employs TRBV5-1 and TRBJ2-1; D remains ambiguous. Germline-derived CDR1 and CDR2 are SGHRS and YFSETQ. Trimming took 2 bases from V and 7 from J, leaving 7 bases between them. The CDR3 loop spans 12 amino acids.

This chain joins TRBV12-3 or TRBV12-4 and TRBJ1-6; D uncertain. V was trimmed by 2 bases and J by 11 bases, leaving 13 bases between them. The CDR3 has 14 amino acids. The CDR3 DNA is TGTGCCAGCAGTTTATGGTCCGCCACGGCACCCCTCCACTTT. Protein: CASSLWSATAPLHF.

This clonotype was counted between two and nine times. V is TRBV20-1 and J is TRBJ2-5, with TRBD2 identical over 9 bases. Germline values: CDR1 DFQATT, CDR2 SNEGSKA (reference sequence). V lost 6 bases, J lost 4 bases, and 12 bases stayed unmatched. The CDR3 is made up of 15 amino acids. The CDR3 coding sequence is TGCAGTGCCCCACGGCCTAGCGGGATACTAGAGACCCAGTACTTC. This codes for CSAPRPSGILETQYF.

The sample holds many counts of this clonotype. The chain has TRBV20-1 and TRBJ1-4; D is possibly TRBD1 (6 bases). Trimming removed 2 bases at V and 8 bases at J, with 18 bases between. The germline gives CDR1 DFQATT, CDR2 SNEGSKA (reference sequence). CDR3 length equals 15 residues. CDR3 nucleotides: TGCAGTGCTAGAACGGGGGCGGTTGTTCGGGAAAAACTGTTTTTT. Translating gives CSARTGAVVREKLFF.

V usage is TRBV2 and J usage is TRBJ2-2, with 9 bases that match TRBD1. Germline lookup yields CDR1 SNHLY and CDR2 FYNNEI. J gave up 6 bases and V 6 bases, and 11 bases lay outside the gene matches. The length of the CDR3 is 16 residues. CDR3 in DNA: TGTGCCAGCAGCCCTGGACAGGGGAGTCGATCCGGGGAGCTGTTTTTT. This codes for CASSPGQGSRSGELFF. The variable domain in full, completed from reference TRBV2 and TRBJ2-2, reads EPEVTQTPSHQVTQMGQEVILRCVPISNHLYFYWYRQILGQKVEFLVSFYNNEISEKSEIFDDQFSVERPDGSNFTLKIRSTKLEDSAMYFCASSPGQGSRSGELFFGEGSRLTVL.

The CDR3 DNA follows: TGCGCCAGCAGCCAATCAAGGACTAGCGGGAGATACTGGAACAATGAGCAGTTCTTC. Its protein product is CASSQSRTSGRYWNNEQFF. J is TRBJ2-1 and V is TRBV4-3; 13 bases map to TRBD2. The V gene end was trimmed by 2 bases and the J gene end by 5 bases; junction bases not matched to a gene: 12. The CDR3 is made up of 19 amino acids. The V gene's germline CDR1 is LGHNA and CDR2 YSLEER.

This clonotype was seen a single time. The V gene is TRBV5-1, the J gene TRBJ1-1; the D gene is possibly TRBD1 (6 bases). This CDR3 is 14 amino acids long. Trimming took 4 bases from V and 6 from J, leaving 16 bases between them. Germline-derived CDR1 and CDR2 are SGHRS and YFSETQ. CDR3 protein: CASSTGAANPEAFF. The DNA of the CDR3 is TGCGCCAGCAGCACGGGGGCTGCGAATCCTGAAGCTTTCTTT.

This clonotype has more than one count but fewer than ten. The CDR3, as DNA: TGCAGCGTTGAAACGACCAGGGGAAACACCATATATTTT. Its protein product is CSVETTRGNTIYF. The V gene is TRBV29-1, the J gene TRBJ1-3; no reliable D call. CDR3 length equals 13 residues. With 2 bases removed from V and 4 bases from J, the gap between germline ends came to 9 bases. Germline CDR1 is SQVTM and CDR2 is ANQGSEA.

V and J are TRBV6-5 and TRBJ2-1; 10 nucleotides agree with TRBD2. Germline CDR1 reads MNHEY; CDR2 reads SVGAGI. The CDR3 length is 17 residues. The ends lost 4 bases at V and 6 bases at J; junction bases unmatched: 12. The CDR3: CASSSVAGGLPSNEQFF. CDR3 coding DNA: TGTGCCAGCAGTTCCGTAGCGGGAGGTCTACCCAGCAATGAGCAGTTCTTC.

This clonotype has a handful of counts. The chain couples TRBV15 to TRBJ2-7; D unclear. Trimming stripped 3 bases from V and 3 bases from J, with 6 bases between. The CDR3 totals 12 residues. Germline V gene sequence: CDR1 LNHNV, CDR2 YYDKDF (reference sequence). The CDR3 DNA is TGTGCCACCAGCAGCTATTACTACGAGCAGTACTTC. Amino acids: CATSSYYYEQYF.

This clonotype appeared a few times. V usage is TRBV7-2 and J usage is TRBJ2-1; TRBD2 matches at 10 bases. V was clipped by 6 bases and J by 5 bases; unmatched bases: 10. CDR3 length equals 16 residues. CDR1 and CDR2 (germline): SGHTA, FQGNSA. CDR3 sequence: CASRGISGRPNNEQFF. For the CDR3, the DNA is TGTGCCAGCAGAGGAATTAGCGGGAGGCCGAACAATGAGCAGTTCTTC.

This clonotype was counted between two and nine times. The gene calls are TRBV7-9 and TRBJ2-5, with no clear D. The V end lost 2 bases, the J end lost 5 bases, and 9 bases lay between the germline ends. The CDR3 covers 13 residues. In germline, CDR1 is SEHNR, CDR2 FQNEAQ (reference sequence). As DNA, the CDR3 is TGTGCCAGCAGCTTATATCAGAGTGAGACCCAGTACTTC. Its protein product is CASSLYQSETQYF.

The CDR3 loop reads CASLGLAAKNEQYF. In nucleotides, the CDR3 is TGTGCCAGCTTGGGACTAGCGGCTAAAAACGAGCAGTACTTC. The V gene is TRBV6-1, the J gene TRBJ2-7, with 11 bases that match TRBD2. The CDR3 spans 14 residues. From germline, CDR1 is MNHNS and CDR2 SASEGT. V gave up 8 bases and J gave up 5 bases; unmatched junction bases: 8.

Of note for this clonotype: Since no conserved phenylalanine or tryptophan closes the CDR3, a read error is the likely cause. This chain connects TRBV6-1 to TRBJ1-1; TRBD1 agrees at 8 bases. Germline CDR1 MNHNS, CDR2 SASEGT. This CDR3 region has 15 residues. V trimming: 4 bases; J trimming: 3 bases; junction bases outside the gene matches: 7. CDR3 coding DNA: TGTGCCAGCAGTGCACAGACAGGGGTAGACACTGAAGCTTTCTTG. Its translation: CASSAQTGVDTEAFL.

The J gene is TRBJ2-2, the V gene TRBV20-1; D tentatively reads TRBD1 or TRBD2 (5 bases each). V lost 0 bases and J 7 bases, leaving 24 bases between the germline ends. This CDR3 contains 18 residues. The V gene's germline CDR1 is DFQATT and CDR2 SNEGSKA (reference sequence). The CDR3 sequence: CSARDFTRLGVGSGELFF. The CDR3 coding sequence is TGCAGTGCTAGAGATTTTACCCGGTTGGGGGTTGGCAGCGGGGAGCTGTTTTTT.

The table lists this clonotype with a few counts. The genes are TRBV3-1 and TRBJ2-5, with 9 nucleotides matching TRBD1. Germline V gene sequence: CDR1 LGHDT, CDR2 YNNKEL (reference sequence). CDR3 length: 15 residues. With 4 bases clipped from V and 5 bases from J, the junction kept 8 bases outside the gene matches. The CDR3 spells CASSPSQGAEETQYF. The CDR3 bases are TGTGCCAGCAGCCCATCACAGGGGGCGGAGGAGACCCAGTACTTC.

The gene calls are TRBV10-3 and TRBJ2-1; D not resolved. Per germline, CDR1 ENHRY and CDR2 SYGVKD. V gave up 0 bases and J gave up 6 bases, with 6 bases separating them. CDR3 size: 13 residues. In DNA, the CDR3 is TGTGCCATCAGTGAGTCGGGCCGCAATGAGCAGTTCTTC. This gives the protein CAISESGRNEQFF.

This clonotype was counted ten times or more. The DNA for the CDR3 is TGCGCCAGCAGAGGGATTGGGCCGCAGGCCCATCCAGATACGCAGTATTTT. Its translation: CASRGIGPQAHPDTQYF. The J gene is TRBJ2-3, the V gene TRBV5-1; D call uncertain. This CDR3 is 17 amino acids long. V lost 5 bases, J lost 4 bases, and 23 bases lay in between. Germline V lookup: CDR1 SGHRS, CDR2 YFSETQ.

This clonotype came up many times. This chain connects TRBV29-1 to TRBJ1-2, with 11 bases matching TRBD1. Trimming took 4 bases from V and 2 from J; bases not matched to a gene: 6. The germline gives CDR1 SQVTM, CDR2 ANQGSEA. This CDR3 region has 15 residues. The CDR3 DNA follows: TGCAGCGTTGTCGGGACAGGGGGATGGAACTATGGCTACACCTTC. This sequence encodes CSVVGTGGWNYGYTF.

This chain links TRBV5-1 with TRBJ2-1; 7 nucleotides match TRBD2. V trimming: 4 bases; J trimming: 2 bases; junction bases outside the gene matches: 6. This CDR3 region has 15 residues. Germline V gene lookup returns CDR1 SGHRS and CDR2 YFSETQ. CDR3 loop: CASSIGGGAYNEQFF. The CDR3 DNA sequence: TGCGCCAGCAGCATAGGTGGGGGGGCCTACAATGAGCAGTTCTTC.

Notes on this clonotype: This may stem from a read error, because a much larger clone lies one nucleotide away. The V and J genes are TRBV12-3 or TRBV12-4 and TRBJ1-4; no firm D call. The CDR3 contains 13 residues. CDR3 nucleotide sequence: TGTGCCAGCAGCTTCGACCATAATGCAAAACTGTTTTTT. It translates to CASSFDHNAKLFF.